These 19 T cell receptor beta chains share one sample of origin, sequenced in a study of blood T cell repertoires in COVID-19. TCRdb keeps only in-frame clones here, not all; method: immunoSEQ multiplex PCR. There are around 270,000 clones in the sample; roughly four fifths occur only once, and approximately 14% lies in the top ten. The sample comprised peripheral blood. The receptors stem from an older person with COVID-19, enrolled during active disease.

The chain combines TRBV24-1 with TRBJ2-5; 7 nucleotides line up with TRBD1. Germline CDR1 is KGHDR and CDR2 is SFDVKD. Trimming removed 9 bases from V and 5 bases from J; junction bases left unmatched: 11. This CDR3 comprises 14 residues. The CDR3 region has the DNA TGTGCCACCGCTCGGGACAGCGGTACGGAGACCCAGTACTTC. This sequence encodes CATARDSGTETQYF.

This clone came up once. The J gene is TRBJ1-2, the V gene TRBV7-9, with TRBD1 identical over 7 bases. V lost 5 bases and J lost 4; bases outside the gene matches: 7. Germline-derived CDR1 and CDR2 are SEHNR and FQNEAQ (reference sequence). The CDR3 length is 14 residues. In nucleotides, the CDR3 is TGTGCCAGCAGCCCAGGGGGACAGCCCTATGGCTACACCTTC. Protein: CASSPGGQPYGYTF.

The genes are TRBV7-9 and TRBJ1-2; the D is unclear. V lost 5 bases and J lost 6, with 16 bases in between. Germline V gene sequence: CDR1 SEHNR, CDR2 FQNEAQ (reference sequence). CDR3 size: 14 residues. The CDR3 protein is CASSAGLTGDGYTF. In nucleotides, the CDR3 is TGTGCCAGCAGCGCGGGTCTCACCGGTGATGGCTACACCTTC.

V gene TRBV29-1 combines with J gene TRBJ2-7, with 11 bases identical to TRBD2. J was trimmed by 4 bases and V by 7 bases; bases with no gene match: 6. CDR1 SQVTM and CDR2 ANQGSEA come from the germline V gene. The CDR3 covers 13 residues. CDR3: CSARTSGSYEQYF. The CDR3 coding sequence is TGCAGCGCCAGAACTAGCGGGAGTTACGAGCAGTACTTC.

This clone has just one count. The V gene is TRBV18, the J gene TRBJ1-1, with no clear D. Germline CDR1 reads KGHSH; CDR2 reads LQKENI. Trimming took 0 bases from V and 8 from J, leaving 13 bases between them. This CDR3 region has 14 residues. CDR3 amino acids: CASSPPAQAREAFF. For the CDR3, the DNA is TGTGCCAGCTCACCACCGGCTCAGGCAAGGGAAGCTTTCTTT.

The chain carries TRBV19 and TRBJ2-1, with 11 bases identical to TRBD2. V dropped 4 bases and J dropped 7; count of bases not matched to a gene: 9. Per the germline V gene, CDR1 is LNHDA and CDR2 is SQIVND (reference sequence). The CDR3 covers 16 residues. The CDR3 nucleotides read TGTGCCAGTAGTAGCCTTAGCGGGAGGGGGAGGAATGAGCAGTTCTTC. As protein: CASSSLSGRGRNEQFF.

This clone was seen only a few times. The gene calls are TRBV28 and TRBJ2-6; no clear D. CDR3 size: 17 residues. CDR1 is MDHEN, CDR2 SYDVKM, per germline. Trimming removed 3 bases from V and 0 bases from J, with 12 bases in between. CDR3 residues: CASSLAPPPSGANVLTF. The CDR3 coding sequence is TGTGCCAGCAGTTTGGCCCCTCCTCCCTCTGGGGCCAACGTCCTGACTTTC.

The rearrangement links TRBV15 to TRBJ2-5, with D hard to call. The length of the CDR3 is 14 residues. CDR1 and CDR2 (germline): LNHNV, YYDKDF (reference sequence). V shed 4 bases and J shed 5 bases, with 14 bases lying between them. The CDR3 coding sequence is TGTGCCACCAGCATCTCCGGTGGGCACGAGACCCAGTACTTC. This encodes CATSISGGHETQYF.

V is TRBV21-1 and J is TRBJ2-7; the table's D call, TRBD2, was not checked against the DNA. TRBV21-1 is described as a pseudogene. The CDR3 is 15 residues long. DNA of the CDR3: TGTGCCAGCAGCAAAGACACCGAAGGGGACTGCGAGCAGTACTTC. It encodes CASSKDTEGDCEQYF.

The V call is TRBV7-8, the J call TRBJ2-4, with D possibly TRBD1 on 6 matching bases. Germline V CDR1 and CDR2: SGHVS, FQNEAQ. The CDR3 consists of 13 residues. With 3 bases removed from V and 4 bases from J, the gap between germline ends came to 7 bases. This CDR3 reads CASSFGQKNIQYF. In DNA form, the CDR3 reads TGTGCCAGCAGCTTTGGACAGAAAAACATTCAGTACTTC.

DNA for the CDR3: TGTGCCAGCAGTGAATATATAGATCATCAGCCCCAGCATTTT. Translation gives CASSEYIDHQPQHF. This rearrangement joins TRBV25-1 to TRBJ1-5; no reliable D call. The germline V gene has CDR1 MGHDK and CDR2 SYGVNS. The CDR3 extends over 14 amino acids. V gave up 0 bases and J gave up 5 bases, with 8 bases separating them.

The chain carries TRBV7-9 and TRBJ2-2; 8 nucleotides align to TRBD1. The CDR3 covers 17 residues. Per the germline V gene, CDR1 is SEHNR and CDR2 is FQNEAQ (reference sequence). J was trimmed by 7 bases and V by 7 bases; bases with no gene match: 17. The CDR3 loop is CASTQPPGTGDYGELFF. In nucleotides, the CDR3 is TGTGCCAGCACCCAACCGCCGGGGACAGGAGATTACGGGGAGCTGTTTTTT. Combining the CDR3 with reference TRBV7-9 and TRBJ2-2 gives the whole variable domain DTGVSQNPRHKITKRGQNVTFRCDPISEHNRLYWYRQTLGQGPEFLTYFQNEAQLEKSRLLSDRFSAERPKGSFSTLEIQRTEQGDSAMYLCASTQPPGTGDYGELFFGEGSRLTVL.

On this clone: Other DNA sequences from this sample encode an identical CDR3 as well. The V and J genes are TRBV9 and TRBJ2-7; 8 nucleotides match TRBD2. This CDR3 region has 14 residues. The germline V gene encodes CDR1 SGDLS and CDR2 YYNGEE. With V trimmed by 0 bases and J by 2 bases, 1 base remained unmatched. As DNA, the CDR3 is TGTGCCAGCAGCGTAGCGGGGGGGCCCTACGAGCAGTACTTC. Translation gives CASSVAGGPYEQYF.

This chain uses TRBV6-2 or TRBV6-3 with TRBJ2-7; D call uncertain. V was pared by 5 bases and J by 0 bases, with 14 bases between. Germline loops: CDR1 MNHEY, CDR2 SVGEGT. The CDR3 is 15 residues long. CDR3 nucleotides: TGTGCCAGCAGTGTGGAGACGGAAAGCTCCTACGAGCAGTACTTC. Residues: CASSVETESSYEQYF.

CDR3: CASSDTGVVTEAFF. The CDR3 region has the DNA TGTGCCAGCAGTGATACAGGGGTAGTCACTGAAGCTTTCTTT. The genes are TRBV6-4 and TRBJ1-1; 7 bases align to TRBD1. CDR1 is MRHNA and CDR2 is SNTAGT in the germline V gene. V gave up 3 bases and J gave up 4 bases; unmatched junction bases: 5. The CDR3 has 14 residues.

The chain uses TRBV6-5 and TRBJ1-5; D remains ambiguous. The CDR3 contains 15 residues. Germline CDR1 MNHEY, CDR2 SVGAGI. V was clipped by 6 bases and J by 0 bases, with 12 bases between them. This CDR3 is CASRGWPVSNQPQHF. In DNA, the CDR3 is TGTGCCAGCAGGGGCTGGCCCGTTAGCAATCAGCCCCAGCATTTT.

This clone has only one observation. The chain employs TRBV7-8 and TRBJ2-7; TRBD1 is a possible D gene (6 bases). This CDR3 region has 13 residues. Trimming took off 4 bases at V and 4 bases at J, with 11 bases between the two ends. The germline CDR1 and CDR2 sequences are SGHVS and FQNEAQ. Here the CDR3 DNA reads TGTGCCAGCAGCTATAACAGGGCTTACGAGCAGTACTTC. It codes for CASSYNRAYEQYF.

The rearrangement joins TRBV7-2 to TRBJ2-7; TRBD1 might be the D (6 bases). The germline CDR1 and CDR2 sequences are SGHTA and FQGNSA. Trimming shortened V by 5 bases and J by 4 bases, and 12 bases separated the two germline ends. The CDR3 length is 13 residues. The CDR3 bases are TGTGCCAGCAGCATACGCAGGGGATACGAGCAGTACTTC. Translated: CASSIRRGYEQYF.

The rearrangement links TRBV2 to TRBJ2-1; possibly TRBD1 for D (5 bases). Trimming removed 7 bases from V and 0 bases from J, with 16 bases in between. In germline, CDR1 is SNHLY, CDR2 FYNNEI. The CDR3 extends over 16 amino acids. CDR3 in amino acids: CASTIMGLSSYNEQFF. CDR3 DNA sequence: TGTGCCAGCACCATCATGGGGCTTAGCTCCTACAATGAGCAGTTCTTC.